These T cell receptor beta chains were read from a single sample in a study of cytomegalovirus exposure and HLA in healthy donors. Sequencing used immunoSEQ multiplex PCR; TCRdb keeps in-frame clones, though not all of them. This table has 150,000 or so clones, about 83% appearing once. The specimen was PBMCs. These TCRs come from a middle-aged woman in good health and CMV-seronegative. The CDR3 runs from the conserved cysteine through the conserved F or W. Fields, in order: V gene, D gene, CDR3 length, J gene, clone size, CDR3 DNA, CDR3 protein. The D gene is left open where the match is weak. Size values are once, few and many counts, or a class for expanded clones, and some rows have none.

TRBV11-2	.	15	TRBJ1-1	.	TGTGCCAGCAGCCCGGCGGGGGGAGAGGGCACTGAAGCTTTCTTT	CASSPAGGEGTEAFF
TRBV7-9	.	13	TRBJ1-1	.	TGTGCCAGCAGCTTAGATGGGCCCGATCAAGCTTTCTTT	CASSLDGPDQAFF
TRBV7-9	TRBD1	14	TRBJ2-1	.	TGTGCCAGCAGCCGGACAGGGGGCTACAATGAGCAGTTCTTC	CASSRTGGYNEQFF
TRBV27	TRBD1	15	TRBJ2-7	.	TGTGCCAGCATAAACCCGGACAGGGGATCCTACGAGCAGTACTTC	CASINPDRGSYEQYF
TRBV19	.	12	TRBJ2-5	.	TGTGCCAGTAGTATGGGGGCGGAGACCCAGTACTTC	CASSMGAETQYF
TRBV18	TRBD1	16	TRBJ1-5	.	TGTGCCAGCTCGCGGACAGGGGAAGGGAGCAATCAGCCCCAGCATTTT	CASSRTGEGSNQPQHF
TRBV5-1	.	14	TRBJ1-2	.	TGCGCCAGCAGCCCTGGACAGCCAGACCTTGGCTACACCTTC	CASSPGQPDLGYTF
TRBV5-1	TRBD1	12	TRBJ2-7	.	TGCGCCAGCAGGGACAGGGTCTACGAGCAGTACTTC	CASRDRVYEQYF
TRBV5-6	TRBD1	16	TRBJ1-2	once	TGTGCCAGCAGCTTGGTGGGACAGGGAGGAGAGGATGGCTACACCTTC	CASSLVGQGGEDGYTF
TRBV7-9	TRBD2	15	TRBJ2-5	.	TGTGCCAGCAGCTTAGCGGGAGGGAGTGAAGAGACCCAGTACTTC	CASSLAGGSEETQYF
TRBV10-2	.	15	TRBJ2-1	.	TGCGCCAGCAATTTCGACGGGAGTGGTTCGGGTGAGCAGTTCTTC	CASNFDGSGSGEQFF
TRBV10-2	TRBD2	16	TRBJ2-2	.	TGCGCCAGCAGAGATCTAGCGGGCCTTCTCGCCGGGGAGCTGTTTTTT	CASRDLAGLLAGELFF
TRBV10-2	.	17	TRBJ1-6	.	TGCGCCAGCAGTGCTCTAGCGGGGAGCTCCTATAATTCACCCCTCCACTTT	CASSALAGSSYNSPLHF
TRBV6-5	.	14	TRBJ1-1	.	TGTGCCAGCAGTTCCCTAACCATGCGCACTGAAGCTTTCTTT	CASSSLTMRTEAFF
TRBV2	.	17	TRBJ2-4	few	TGTGCCAGCAGTGAAGCGCTTCCGGGATTAGCCAAAAACATTCAGTACTTC	CASSEALPGLAKNIQYF
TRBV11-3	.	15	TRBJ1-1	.	TGTGCCAGCAGCTTAGTTGAACAGGGCAGCGCTGAAGCTTTCTTT	CASSLVEQGSAEAFF
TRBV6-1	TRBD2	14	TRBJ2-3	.	TGTGCCAGCAGTGAAGGTCGGGGGGCAGATACGCAGTATTTT	CASSEGRGADTQYF
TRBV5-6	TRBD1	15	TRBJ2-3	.	TGTGCCAGCAGCCCCTCGCAGCAAGGGGGCGATACGCAGTATTTT	CASSPSQQGGDTQYF
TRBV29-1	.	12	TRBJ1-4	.	TGCAGCGTAGGGAGTTTTAATGAAAAACTGTTTTTT	CSVGSFNEKLFF
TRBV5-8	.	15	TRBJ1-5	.	TGTGCCAGCAGCTTGGCCGTCACGGTTAATCAGCCCCAGCATTTT	CASSLAVTVNQPQHF
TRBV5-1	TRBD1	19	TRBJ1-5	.	TGCGCCAGCAGCCCCGGGCTCCTACAACAGGGGGCCTCTAATCAGCCCCAGCATTTT	CASSPGLLQQGASNQPQHF
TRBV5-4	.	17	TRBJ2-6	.	TGTGCCAGCAGCTCAGTGGGGCGGCTCTCTGGGGCCAACGTCCTGACTTTC	CASSSVGRLSGANVLTF
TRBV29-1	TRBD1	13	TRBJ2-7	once	TGCAGCGCAGGGACAGGGGGTCCTTACGAGCAGTACTTC	CSAGTGGPYEQYF
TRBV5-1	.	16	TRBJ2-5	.	TGCGCCAGCAGCTTGGCCGGGGGTGGGTACCAAGAGACCCAGTACTTC	CASSLAGGGYQETQYF
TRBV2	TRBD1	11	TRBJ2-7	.	TGTGCCGGGAGACAGGGCTACGAGCAGTACTTC	CAGRQGYEQYF
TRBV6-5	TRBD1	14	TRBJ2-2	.	TGTGCCAGCAGCCTAAACAGGGGTTTCGGGGAGCTGTTTTTT	CASSLNRGFGELFF
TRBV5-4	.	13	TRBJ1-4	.	TGTGCCAGCAGCCTACCAAATAATGAAAAACTGTTTTTT	CASSLPNNEKLFF
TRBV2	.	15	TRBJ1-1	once	TGTGCCAGCAGGGGGGGGGCCGGGATTAACACTGAAGCTTTCTTT	CASRGGAGINTEAFF
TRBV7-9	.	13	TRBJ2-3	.	TGTGCCAGCAATCGAGTGGGCACAGATACGCAGTATTTT	CASNRVGTDTQYF
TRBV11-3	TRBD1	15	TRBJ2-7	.	TGTGCCAGCAGCTTAGGGCAGGGGGCCTCCTACGAGCAGTACTTC	CASSLGQGASYEQYF
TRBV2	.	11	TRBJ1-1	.	TGTGCCAGCCTGACAGGAAAGGAAGCTTTCTTT	CASLTGKEAFF
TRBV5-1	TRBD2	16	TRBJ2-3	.	TGCGCCAGCAGCTTGGACGTAGCGGGAGCGGTAGATACGCAGTATTTT	CASSLDVAGAVDTQYF
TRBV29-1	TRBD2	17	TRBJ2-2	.	TGCAGCGGGGCTAGCGGGGGGACCAGTACGAACACCGGGGAGCTGTTTTTT	CSGASGGTSTNTGELFF
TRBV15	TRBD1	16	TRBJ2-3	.	TGTGCCACCAGCCCCGCGGGACAGGTTCCCACAGATACGCAGTATTTT	CATSPAGQVPTDTQYF
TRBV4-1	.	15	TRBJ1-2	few	TGCGCCAGCAGCCAATCCGCACAGGGTAACTATGGCTACACCTTC	CASSQSAQGNYGYTF
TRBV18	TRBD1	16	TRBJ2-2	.	TGTGCCAGCTCACCAATTCGGGACAGGGTGACCGGGGAGCTGTTTTTT	CASSPIRDRVTGELFF